Each of the 17 T cell receptor beta chains below was sequenced from the same sample in a study of blood T cell repertoires in COVID-19. Only in-frame clones appear in the TCRdb table, and some are missing; sequencing was by immunoSEQ multiplex PCR. Here the sample spans 400,000 to 450,000 clones, 80% to 90% being singletons. Sequencing was performed on peripheral blood. The receptors shown here come from a woman aged 25 to 39 with active or convalescent COVID-19.

The DNA of the CDR3 is TGTGCCAGTAGTATACCGGACAGGGCCACTGAAGCTTTCTTT. Translating gives CASSIPDRATEAFF. The chain recombines TRBV19 with TRBJ1-1; the match to TRBD1 covers 8 bases. Germline CDR1 LNHDA, CDR2 SQIVND (reference sequence). With V trimmed by 2 bases and J by 4 bases, 3 bases remained unmatched. The CDR3 runs to 14 residues.

The CDR3 loop reads CASSLRQGKDNEQFF. The CDR3 DNA sequence: TGCGCCAGCAGCCTGAGACAGGGGAAGGACAATGAGCAGTTCTTC. This rearrangement joins TRBV4-1 to TRBJ2-1; 8 nucleotides match TRBD1. The CDR3 runs to 15 residues. CDR1 MGHRA and CDR2 YSYEKL come from the germline V gene. The J segment lost 5 bases and the V segment lost 4 bases, leaving 7 bases of the junction unmatched.

J is TRBJ2-7 and V is TRBV28; no clear D gene. Germline loops: CDR1 MDHEN, CDR2 SYDVKM. V was clipped by 6 bases and J by 6 bases, with 6 bases between them. The CDR3 is 10 amino acids. CDR3: CASREPEQYF. The DNA of the CDR3 is TGTGCCAGCAGAGAGCCCGAGCAGTACTTC.

This sequence joins TRBV14 and TRBJ1-2, with 11 bases aligning to TRBD1. The length of the CDR3 is 18 residues. V gave up 2 bases and J gave up 3 bases; unmatched junction bases: 11. In germline, CDR1 is SGHDN, CDR2 FVKESK. This CDR3 is CASSQPLGQGAKDYGYTF. The DNA of the CDR3 is TGTGCCAGCAGCCAACCGCTTGGACAGGGGGCGAAAGACTATGGCTACACCTTC.

This clone was counted a few times. The rearrangement links TRBV5-6 to TRBJ2-5; a weak D match, TRBD2 (5 bases). The germline V gene encodes CDR1 SGHDT and CDR2 YYEEEE. The CDR3 consists of 14 residues. V dropped 7 bases and J dropped 0 bases, with 13 bases sitting between them. CDR3 sequence: CASEGADNQETQYF. In nucleotides, the CDR3 is TGTGCCAGCGAGGGCGCAGATAACCAAGAGACCCAGTACTTC.

The rearrangement uses TRBV30 and TRBJ2-7; D is unclear. Germline CDR1 is GTSNPN and CDR2 is SVGIG (reference sequence). The length of the CDR3 is 13 residues. The germline V and J ends were trimmed by 1 base and 7 bases, with 14 bases remaining between them. CDR3 amino acids: CAWSGVSASEQYF. The CDR3 DNA reads TGTGCCTGGAGTGGAGTGTCCGCTAGTGAGCAGTACTTC.

The chain has TRBV5-1 and TRBJ1-2; 7 nucleotides match TRBD1. With V trimmed by 7 bases and J by 5 bases, 11 bases remained unmatched. The CDR3 spans 14 residues. Germline assignment: CDR1 SGHRS and CDR2 YFSETQ. CDR3 amino acids: CASRTGVLEYGYTF. Written as DNA, the CDR3 is TGCGCCAGCCGGACAGGCGTATTGGAATATGGCTACACCTTC.

The J gene is TRBJ2-7, the V gene TRBV30, with 8 positions matching TRBD2. CDR1 is GTSNPN, CDR2 SVGIG, per germline (reference sequence). The CDR3 consists of 11 residues. In DNA, the CDR3 is TGTGCACAAACTAGCGGCTACGAGCAGTACTTC. Its translation is CAQTSGYEQYF.

The chain has TRBV11-2 and TRBJ2-1; 10 nucleotides line up with TRBD2. The germline gives CDR1 SGHAT, CDR2 FQNNGV. This CDR3 has 16 residues. Trimming cost V 5 bases and J 2 bases; bases outside gene matches: 6. CDR3 sequence reads: CASSQSGGATYNEQFF. Written as DNA, the CDR3 is TGTGCCAGCAGCCAAAGCGGGGGGGCTACCTACAATGAGCAGTTCTTC.

This clone has a single count. The CDR3 sequence: CASSTGTSFSGNTIYF. In DNA, the CDR3 is TGTGCCAGTAGTACCGGGACAAGTTTCTCTGGAAACACCATATATTTT. The chain recombines TRBV19 with TRBJ1-3, with D perhaps TRBD1 (6 bases). The CDR3 has 16 amino acids. V was shortened by 4 bases and J by 0 bases, with 13 bases between the two germline ends. Germline V gene lookup returns CDR1 LNHDA and CDR2 SQIVND (reference sequence).

This clone was detected only a few times. The rearrangement joins TRBV6-6 to TRBJ1-1; 8 nucleotides align to TRBD1. CDR1 MNHNY and CDR2 SVGAGI come from the germline V gene (reference sequence). This CDR3 is 16 amino acids long. V was clipped by 5 bases and J by 0 bases; unmatched bases: 8. This chain's CDR3 is CASSKRQGLVNTEAFF. In DNA form, the CDR3 reads TGTGCCAGCAGTAAAAGACAGGGGTTAGTGAACACTGAAGCTTTCTTT.

The rearrangement links TRBV5-4 to TRBJ1-1; D might be TRBD1 (6 bases). Germline V gene data show CDR1 as SGHNT and CDR2 as YYREEE (reference sequence). V was trimmed by 0 bases and J by 1 base, leaving 10 bases between them. This CDR3 contains 15 residues. In DNA, the CDR3 is TGTGCCAGCAGCTTGGACGCAGGGGCGAACACTGAAGCTTTCTTT. Translation: CASSLDAGANTEAFF.

The table lists this clone with a few counts. The rearrangement joins TRBV4-1 to TRBJ2-7, with D maybe TRBD2 (6 bases). Germline CDR1 MGHRA, CDR2 YSYEKL. This CDR3 contains 14 residues. V lost 0 bases, J lost 7 bases, and 13 bases lay in between. CDR3 DNA: TGCGCCAGCAGCCAAGATCAACGGGGGTTGGAGCAGTACTTC. Translation: CASSQDQRGLEQYF.

The rearrangement uses TRBV19 and TRBJ1-1; D may be TRBD1 (6 bases). The CDR3 sequence is 17 residues long. The V end was cut by 4 bases, the J end by 5 bases, with 23 bases between. Per the germline V gene, CDR1 is LNHDA and CDR2 is SQIVND (reference sequence). CDR3 amino acids: CASSTPLKGGGLTEAFF. For the CDR3, the DNA is TGTGCCAGTAGTACCCCTCTAAAAGGGGGTGGGTTGACTGAAGCTTTCTTT. The full variable domain, with the rest looked up from reference TRBV19 and TRBJ1-1, is DGGITQSPKYLFRKEGQNVTLSCEQNLNHDAMYWYRQDPGQGLRLIYYSQIVNDFQKGDIAEGYSVSREKKESFPLTVTSAQKNPTAFYLCASSTPLKGGGLTEAFFGQGTRLTVV.

DNA of the CDR3: TGTGCCAGCAGTGATACGGGGTCGGGAGACTACGAGCAGTACTTC. Encoded protein: CASSDTGSGDYEQYF. The V gene is TRBV2, the J gene TRBJ2-7; D perhaps matches TRBD2 (6 bases). The CDR3 is 15 residues long. V was clipped by 3 bases and J by 3 bases, with 15 bases between them. CDR1 and CDR2 (germline): SNHLY, FYNNEI.

The chain is built from TRBV5-1 and TRBJ1-2; 7 bases align to TRBD1. Germline trimming cut 2 bases from V and 4 bases from J; bases unmatched to any gene: 2. This CDR3 contains 13 residues. From germline, CDR1 is SGHRS and CDR2 YFSETQ. In DNA, the CDR3 is TGCGCCAGCAGCTTACAGGGGCTCTATGGCTACACCTTC. This codes for CASSLQGLYGYTF.

The chain is built from TRBV5-1 and TRBJ1-1; weak D call: TRBD1 (6 bases). CDR3 length equals 12 residues. The V end was cut by 7 bases, the J end by 3 bases, with 10 bases between. Germline-derived CDR1 and CDR2 are SGHRS and YFSETQ. CDR3 DNA sequence: TGCGCCAGCTCAGGGGTTGACACTGAAGCTTTCTTT. Amino acid sequence: CASSGVDTEAFF.